This T cell receptor (beta chain) was recovered during a study of T cells expressing NK-cell markers. Overall study context: Beta-chain profiling covered CD3+CD56+NKG2C+, CD3+CD56+NKG2C- and CD3+CD56-NKG2C+ sorted subsets.

TCR beta cDNA was generated via 5'RACE template switching incorporating UMIs. Reanalyzing the 5' RACE reads, TCRdb keeps one entry per CDR3 protein, without DNA. This sample's table reports 90,000 to 130,000 distinct CDR3 sequences. The CDR3 consists of 16 residues. CDR1 and CDR2 (germline): SGHVS, FNYEAQ. Study conclusions and caveats: NKG2C+ dominant clonotypes from 5 to 7 donors made up roughly 1.0-7.0% of CD8+ T cells.

With regard to this clonotype: The target antigen is unknown.

The TCR sequence derives from a woman between 18 and 70 years old in good health. The V and J genes are TRBV7-6 and TRBJ2-1; TCRdb names TRBD1, which stays unverified in the absence of DNA. Material for sequencing was blood T cells: a sorted CD56 or NKG2C T cell subset, CD4+ or CD8+ T cells, or bulk PBMC T cells (not recorded which). CDR3: CASSLAGQGAYNEQFF.